A selection of T cell receptor beta chains follows, all from one sample in a study of cytomegalovirus exposure and HLA in healthy donors. Some clones are missing from TCRdb's copy, which holds only in-frame ones; the method was immunoSEQ multiplex PCR. The sample includes about 130,000 clones, over 70% of them seen just once. The sample comprised PBMCs. Receptor source: a man aged 30 to 39 in good health and CMV-seronegative. Each CDR3 is given with its conserved first and last residue. D genes are given only for firm matches. Rows give clone size only sometimes, using once, few, many, or a class for an expanded clone.

d_gene,v_gene,j_gene,abundance,CDR3nt,CDR3aa
.,TRBV13,TRBJ2-6,.,TGTGCCAGCAGCTCCCAGGGCTCTGGGGCCAACGTCCTGACTTTC,CASSSQGSGANVLTF
.,TRBV18,TRBJ2-3,.,TGTGCCAGCTCACCATCCTCGGATACGCAGTATTTT,CASSPSSDTQYF
.,TRBV5-1,TRBJ1-3,once,TGCGCCAGCAGATTGGCCCCCAATACAGGATCCTCTGGAAACACCATATATTTT,CASRLAPNTGSSGNTIYF
TRBD1,TRBV7-2,TRBJ1-2,.,TGTGCCAGCAGCTTAGTTGCCGGGACAGGGTTGCCCATCTATGGCTACACCTTC,CASSLVAGTGLPIYGYTF
.,TRBV6-4,TRBJ2-6,.,TGTGCCAGCAGTGACTCGTCCTTCCCTGGGGCCAACGTCCTGACTTTC,CASSDSSFPGANVLTF
.,TRBV6-6,TRBJ2-7,.,TGTGCCAGCAGTTACCCCACGGGGGACGAGCAGTACTTC,CASSYPTGDEQYF
.,TRBV7-3,TRBJ2-1,few,TGTGCCAGCAGCTTAACTCGGGAGTCCTACAATGAGCAGTTCTTC,CASSLTRESYNEQFF
TRBD1,TRBV13,TRBJ1-2,.,TGTGCCAGCAGCCCCAGGGGGCTCTTCGATGGCTACACCTTC,CASSPRGLFDGYTF
TRBD2,TRBV19,TRBJ2-5,.,TGTGCCAGTAGTACCCTAGCGGCCAGGTTGGAGACCCAGTACTTC,CASSTLAARLETQYF
.,TRBV7-9,TRBJ1-5,.,TGTGCCAGCAGCTTTGGGGAGTGGGGCAATCAGCCCCAGCATTTT,CASSFGEWGNQPQHF
.,TRBV29-1,TRBJ2-1,.,TGCAGCGTTCTATCCGGAGGGGGCTTCTCCTACAATGAGCAGTTCTTC,CSVLSGGGFSYNEQFF
.,TRBV6-5,TRBJ1-4,few,TGTGCCAGCAGGAGCCTGGGACAAATCGAAAAACTGTTTTTT,CASRSLGQIEKLFF
.,TRBV4-2,TRBJ2-6,few,TGTGCCAGCAGCCAAGATCCCTCTTCCCCTTCTGGGGCCAACGTCCTGACTTTC,CASSQDPSSPSGANVLTF
TRBD1,TRBV5-4,TRBJ2-1,.,TGTGCCAGCAGCCCGGACAGGGCATTCTACAATGAGCAGTTCTTC,CASSPDRAFYNEQFF
.,TRBV7-2,TRBJ1-5,.,TGTGCCAGCAGCTTAAACAGGGTCGTGCCCCAGCATTTT,CASSLNRVVPQHF
.,TRBV2,TRBJ2-2,once,TGTGCCAGCAGTGACTCTGGGGGCGGCACCGGGGAGCTGTTTTTT,CASSDSGGGTGELFF
.,TRBV29-1,TRBJ1-3,once,TGCAGCGTTGGGGATACAGGGACTGGAAACACCATATATTTT,CSVGDTGTGNTIYF
.,TRBV4-1,TRBJ2-5,once,TGCGCCAGCAGCCAGGTCATAGCGGAGACCCAGTACTTC,CASSQVIAETQYF
.,TRBV27,TRBJ1-2,.,TGTGCCAGCAGCCAAAGGGGAGGTTGGGGTGGCTACACCTTC,CASSQRGGWGGYTF
.,TRBV28,TRBJ1-6,.,TGTGCCAGCAGTTTTAGATTAGCTTCACCCCTCCACTTT,CASSFRLASPLHF
TRBD1,TRBV6-5,TRBJ1-2,once,TGTGCCAGCAGTCAACCACAGGGGGACTACACCTTC,CASSQPQGDYTF
.,TRBV6-5,TRBJ1-3,once,TGTGCCAGCAGTCTACTTCCACGCTCTGGAAACACCATATATTTT,CASSLLPRSGNTIYF
.,TRBV6-5,TRBJ2-3,.,TGTGCCAGCAGTTATAGGAGAACCCAGTCAGATACGCAGTATTTT,CASSYRRTQSDTQYF
TRBD2,TRBV4-3,TRBJ2-1,.,TGCGCCAGCAGCCAGCAAGCGGGAGGGCAAGGAAATGAGCAGTTCTTC,CASSQQAGGQGNEQFF
TRBD2,TRBV5-1,TRBJ2-2,.,TGCGCCAGCAGCTTAAATCCTAGCGGCGACCCCGGGGAGCTGTTTTTT,CASSLNPSGDPGELFF